Given below is one TCR beta chain in context. This record comes from a study of patients and donors after allogeneic stem cell transplantation. From the RT-PCR reads, TCRdb called clonotypes with MiXCR, one entry per CDR3 protein. This sample has 150,000 to 200,000 distinct CDR3 sequences, with 30% found just once. CDR3 length: 14 residues. CDR1 KGHSH and CDR2 LQKENI come from the germline V gene. V lost 3 bases and J 2 bases, leaving 11 bases between the germline ends. The chain employs TRBV18 and TRBJ2-7; D unresolved. Sequenced: blood, either unsorted or a sorted T cell fraction (not recorded which). This clonotype was sampled from a human donor who was either an allogeneic HSCT recipient or a stem cell or donor lymphocyte infusion donor (not recorded which). It is not recorded whose cells these are; they may come from a transplant donor. CDR3 protein: CASSPNKGPYEQYF. The CDR3 DNA reads as TGTGCCAGCTCACCCAATAAGGGTCCCTACGAGCAGTACTTC.